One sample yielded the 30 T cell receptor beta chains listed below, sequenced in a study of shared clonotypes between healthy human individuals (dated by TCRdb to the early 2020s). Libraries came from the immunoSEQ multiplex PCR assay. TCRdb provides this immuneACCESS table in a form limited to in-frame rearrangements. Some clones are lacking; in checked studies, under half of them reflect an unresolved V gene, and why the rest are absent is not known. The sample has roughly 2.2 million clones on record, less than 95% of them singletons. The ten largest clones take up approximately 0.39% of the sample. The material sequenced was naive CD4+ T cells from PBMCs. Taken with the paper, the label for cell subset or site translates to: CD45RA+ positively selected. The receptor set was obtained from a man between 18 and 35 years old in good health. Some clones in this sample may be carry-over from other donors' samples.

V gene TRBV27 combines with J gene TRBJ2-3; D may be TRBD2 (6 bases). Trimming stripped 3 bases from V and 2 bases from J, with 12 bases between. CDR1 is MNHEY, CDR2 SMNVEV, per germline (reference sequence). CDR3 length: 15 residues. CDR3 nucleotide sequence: TGTGCCAGCAGTTTCCGGGGGTACTTCACAGATACGCAGTATTTT. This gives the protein CASSFRGYFTDTQYF.

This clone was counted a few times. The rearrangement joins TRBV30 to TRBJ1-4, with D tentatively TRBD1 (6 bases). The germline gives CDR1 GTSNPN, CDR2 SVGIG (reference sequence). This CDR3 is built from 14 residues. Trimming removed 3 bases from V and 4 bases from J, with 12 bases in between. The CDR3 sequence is CAWRVQGSNEKLFF. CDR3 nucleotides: TGTGCCTGGAGAGTGCAGGGGAGTAATGAAAAACTGTTTTTT.

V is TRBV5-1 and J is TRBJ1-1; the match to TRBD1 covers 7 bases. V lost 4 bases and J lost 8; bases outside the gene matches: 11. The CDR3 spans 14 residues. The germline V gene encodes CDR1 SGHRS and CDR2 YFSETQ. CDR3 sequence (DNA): TGCGCCAGCAGCGCATTGGGACAGTCTGGCGAAGCTTTCTTT. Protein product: CASSALGQSGEAFF.

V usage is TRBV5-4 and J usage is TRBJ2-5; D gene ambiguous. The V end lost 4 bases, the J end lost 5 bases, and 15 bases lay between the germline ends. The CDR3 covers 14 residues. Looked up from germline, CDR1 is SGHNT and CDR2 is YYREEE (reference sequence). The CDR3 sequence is CASSLRAYGETQYF. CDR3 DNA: TGTGCCAGCAGCCTAAGGGCCTATGGGGAGACCCAGTACTTC.

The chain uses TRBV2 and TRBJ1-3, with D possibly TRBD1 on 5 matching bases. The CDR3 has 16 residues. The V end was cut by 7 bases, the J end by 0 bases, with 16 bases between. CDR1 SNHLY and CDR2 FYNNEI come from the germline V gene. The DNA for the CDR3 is TGTGCCAGCATCTCGGGTGCGGGGGGCTCTGGAAACACCATATATTTT. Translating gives CASISGAGGSGNTIYF.

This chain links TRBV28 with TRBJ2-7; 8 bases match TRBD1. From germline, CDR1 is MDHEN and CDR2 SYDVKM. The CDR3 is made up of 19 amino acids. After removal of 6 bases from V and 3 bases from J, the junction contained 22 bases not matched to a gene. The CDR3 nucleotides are TGTGCCAGCAGAACCCCGACGACAGGGGCCCAGGCCGGGATCTACGAGCAGTACTTC. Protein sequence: CASRTPTTGAQAGIYEQYF.

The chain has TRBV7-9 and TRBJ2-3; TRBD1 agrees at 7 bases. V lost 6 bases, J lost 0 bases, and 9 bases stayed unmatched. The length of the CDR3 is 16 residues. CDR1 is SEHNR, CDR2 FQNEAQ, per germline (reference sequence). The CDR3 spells CASRRGGYSSTDTQYF. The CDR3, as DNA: TGTGCCAGCAGAAGAGGGGGCTACTCTAGCACAGATACGCAGTATTTT.

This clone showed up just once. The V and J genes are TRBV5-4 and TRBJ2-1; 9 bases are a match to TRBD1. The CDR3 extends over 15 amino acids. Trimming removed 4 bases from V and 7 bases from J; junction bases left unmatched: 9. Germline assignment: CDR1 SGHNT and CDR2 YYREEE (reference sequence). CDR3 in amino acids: CASSPQGAVGNEQFF. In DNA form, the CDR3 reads TGTGCCAGCAGCCCACAGGGGGCGGTTGGGAATGAGCAGTTCTTC.

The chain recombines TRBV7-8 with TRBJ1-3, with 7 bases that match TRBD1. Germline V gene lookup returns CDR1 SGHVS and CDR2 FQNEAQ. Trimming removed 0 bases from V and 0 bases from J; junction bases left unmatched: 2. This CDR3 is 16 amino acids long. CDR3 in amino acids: CASSLAWDSSGNTIYF. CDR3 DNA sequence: TGTGCCAGCAGCTTAGCCTGGGACAGCTCTGGAAACACCATATATTTT.

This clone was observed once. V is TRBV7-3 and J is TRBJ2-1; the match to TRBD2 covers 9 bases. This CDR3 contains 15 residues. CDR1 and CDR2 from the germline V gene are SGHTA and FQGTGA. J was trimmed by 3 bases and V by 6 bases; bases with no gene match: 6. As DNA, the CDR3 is TGTGCCAGCAGTCCTAGCGGGGTCCTCTACAATGAGCAGTTCTTC. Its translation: CASSPSGVLYNEQFF.

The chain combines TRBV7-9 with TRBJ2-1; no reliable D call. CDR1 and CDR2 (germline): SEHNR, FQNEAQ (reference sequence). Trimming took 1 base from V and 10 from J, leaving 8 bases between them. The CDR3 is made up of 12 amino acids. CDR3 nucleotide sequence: TGTGCCAGCAGCTTAGAATTACCCGAGCAGTTCTTC. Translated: CASSLELPEQFF.

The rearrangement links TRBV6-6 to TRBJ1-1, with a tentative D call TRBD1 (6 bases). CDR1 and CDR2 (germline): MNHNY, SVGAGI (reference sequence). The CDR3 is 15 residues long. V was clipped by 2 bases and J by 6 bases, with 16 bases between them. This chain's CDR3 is CASSYGTGTLPEAFF. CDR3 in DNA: TGTGCCAGCAGTTACGGCACAGGGACTCTCCCTGAAGCTTTCTTT.

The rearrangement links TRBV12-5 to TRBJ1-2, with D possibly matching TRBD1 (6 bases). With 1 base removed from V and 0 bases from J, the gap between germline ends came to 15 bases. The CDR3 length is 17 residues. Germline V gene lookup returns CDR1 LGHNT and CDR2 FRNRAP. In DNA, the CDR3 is TGTGCTAGTGGTTTGGCAAGGGCACAGGGCGCTAACTATGGCTACACCTTC. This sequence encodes CASGLARAQGANYGYTF.

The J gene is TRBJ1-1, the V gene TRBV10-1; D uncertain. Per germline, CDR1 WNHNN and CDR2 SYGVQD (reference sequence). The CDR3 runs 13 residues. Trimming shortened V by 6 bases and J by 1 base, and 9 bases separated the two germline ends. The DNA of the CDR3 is TGCGCCAGCAGCCAGAGTGGGAACACTGAAGCTTTCTTT. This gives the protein CASSQSGNTEAFF.

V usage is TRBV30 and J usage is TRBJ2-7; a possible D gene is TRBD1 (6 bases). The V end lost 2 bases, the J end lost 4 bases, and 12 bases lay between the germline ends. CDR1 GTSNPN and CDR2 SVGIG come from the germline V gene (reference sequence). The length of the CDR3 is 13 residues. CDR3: CAWSRGHSYEQYF. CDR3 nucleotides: TGTGCCTGGAGTCGGGGACACTCATACGAGCAGTACTTC.

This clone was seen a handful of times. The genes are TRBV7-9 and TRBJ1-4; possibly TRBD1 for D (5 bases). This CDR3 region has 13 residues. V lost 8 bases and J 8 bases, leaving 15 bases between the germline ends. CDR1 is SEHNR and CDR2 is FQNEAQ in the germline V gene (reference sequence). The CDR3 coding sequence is TGTGCCAGCGCCCGGGGGGTATACGAAAAACTGTTTTTT. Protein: CASARGVYEKLFF.

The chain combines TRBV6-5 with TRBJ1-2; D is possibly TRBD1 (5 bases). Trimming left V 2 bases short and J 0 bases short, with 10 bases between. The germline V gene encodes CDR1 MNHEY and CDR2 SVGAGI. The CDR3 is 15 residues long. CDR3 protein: CASSYRRAANYGYTF. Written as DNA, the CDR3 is TGTGCCAGCAGTTACCGCAGGGCGGCTAACTATGGCTACACCTTC.

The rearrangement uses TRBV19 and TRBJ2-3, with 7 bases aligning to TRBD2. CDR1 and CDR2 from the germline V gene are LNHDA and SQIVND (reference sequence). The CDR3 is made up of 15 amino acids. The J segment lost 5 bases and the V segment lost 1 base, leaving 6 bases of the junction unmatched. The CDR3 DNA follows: TGTGCCAGTAGTATAGGCCCCCGGACTAGAGATACGCAGTATTTT. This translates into CASSIGPRTRDTQYF.

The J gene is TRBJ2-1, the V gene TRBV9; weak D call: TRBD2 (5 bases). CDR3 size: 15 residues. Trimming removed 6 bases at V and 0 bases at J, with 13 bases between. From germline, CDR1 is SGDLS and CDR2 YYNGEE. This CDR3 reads CASNPSAASYNEQFF. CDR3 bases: TGTGCCAGCAACCCATCAGCGGCCTCCTACAATGAGCAGTTCTTC.

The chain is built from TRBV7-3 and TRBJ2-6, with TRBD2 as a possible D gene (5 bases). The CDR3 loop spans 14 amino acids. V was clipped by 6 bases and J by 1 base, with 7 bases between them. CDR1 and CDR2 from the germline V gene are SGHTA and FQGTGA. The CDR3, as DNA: TGTGCCAGCAGGACGGGGTCTGGGGCCAACGTCCTGACTTTC. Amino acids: CASRTGSGANVLTF.

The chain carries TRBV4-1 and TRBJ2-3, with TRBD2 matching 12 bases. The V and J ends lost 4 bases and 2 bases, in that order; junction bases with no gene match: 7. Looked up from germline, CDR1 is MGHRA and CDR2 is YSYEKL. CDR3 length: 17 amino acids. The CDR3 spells CASSPGLAGLNTDTQYF. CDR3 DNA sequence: TGCGCCAGCAGCCCGGGACTAGCGGGTTTAAACACAGATACGCAGTATTTT.

CDR3 region: CASVTSLTHNEQFF. The CDR3 DNA follows: TGTGCCAGCGTGACTAGCCTCACTCACAATGAGCAGTTCTTC. The chain links TRBV28 to TRBJ2-1; TRBD2 matches at 7 bases. CDR1 is MDHEN and CDR2 is SYDVKM in the germline V gene. This CDR3 is built from 14 residues. Trimming took 8 bases from V and 5 from J; bases not matched to a gene: 9.

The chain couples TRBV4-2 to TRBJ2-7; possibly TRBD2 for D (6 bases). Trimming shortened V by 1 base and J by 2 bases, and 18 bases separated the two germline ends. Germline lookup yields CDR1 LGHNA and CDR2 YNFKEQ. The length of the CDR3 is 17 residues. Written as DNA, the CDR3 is TGTGCCAGCAGCCAAGCGTCTGGGGCGGGCGGGGCCTACGAGCAGTACTTC. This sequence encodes CASSQASGAGGAYEQYF.

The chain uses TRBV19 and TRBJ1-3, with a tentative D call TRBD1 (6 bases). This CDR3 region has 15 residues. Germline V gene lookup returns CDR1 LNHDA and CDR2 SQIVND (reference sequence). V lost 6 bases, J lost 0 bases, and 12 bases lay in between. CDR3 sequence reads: CASRAGHLSGNTIYF. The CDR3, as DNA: TGTGCCAGTAGAGCGGGACACCTCTCTGGAAACACCATATATTTT. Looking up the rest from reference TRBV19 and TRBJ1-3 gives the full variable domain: DGGITQSPKYLFRKEGQNVTLSCEQNLNHDAMYWYRQDPGQGLRLIYYSQIVNDFQKGDIAEGYSVSREKKESFPLTVTSAQKNPTAFYLCASRAGHLSGNTIYFGEGSWLTVV.

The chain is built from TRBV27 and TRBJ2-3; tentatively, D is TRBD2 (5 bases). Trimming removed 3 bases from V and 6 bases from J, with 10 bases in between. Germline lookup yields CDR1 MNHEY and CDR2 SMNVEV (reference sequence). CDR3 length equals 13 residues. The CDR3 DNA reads TGTGCCAGCAGTTTTATCGAGGGTGATACGCAGTATTTT. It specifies CASSFIEGDTQYF.

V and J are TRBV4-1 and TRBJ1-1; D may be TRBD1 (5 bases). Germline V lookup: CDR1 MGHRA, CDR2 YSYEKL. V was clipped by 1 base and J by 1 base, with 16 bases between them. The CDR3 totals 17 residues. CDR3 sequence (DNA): TGCGCCAGCAGCCAAGTGCCTGGGGGGAGCCCGAACACTGAAGCTTTCTTT. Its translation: CASSQVPGGSPNTEAFF.

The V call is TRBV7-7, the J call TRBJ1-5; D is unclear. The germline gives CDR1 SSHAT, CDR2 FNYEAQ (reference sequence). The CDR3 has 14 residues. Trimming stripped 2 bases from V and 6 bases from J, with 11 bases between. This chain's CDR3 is CASSLSPGSQPQHF. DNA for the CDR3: TGTGCCAGCAGCTTATCCCCGGGGAGTCAGCCCCAGCATTTT. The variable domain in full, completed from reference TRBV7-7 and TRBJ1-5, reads GAGVSQSPRYKVTKRGQDVTLRCDPISSHATLYWYQQALGQGPEFLTYFNYEAQPDKSGLPSDRFSAERPEGSISTLTIQRTEQRDSAMYRCASSLSPGSQPQHFGDGTRLSIL.

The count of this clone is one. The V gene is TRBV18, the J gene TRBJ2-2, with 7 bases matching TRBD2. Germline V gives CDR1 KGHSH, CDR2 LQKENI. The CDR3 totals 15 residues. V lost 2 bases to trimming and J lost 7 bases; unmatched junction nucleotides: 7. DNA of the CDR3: TGTGCCAGCTCACCAGCGGGCGGGAGTTACGGGGAGCTGTTTTTT. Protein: CASSPAGGSYGELFF. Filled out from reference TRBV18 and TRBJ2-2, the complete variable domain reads NAGVMQNPRHLVRRRGQEARLRCSPMKGHSHVYWYRQLPEEGLKFMVYLQKENIIDESGMPKERFSAEFPKEGPSILRIQQVVRGDSAAYFCASSPAGGSYGELFFGEGSRLTVL.

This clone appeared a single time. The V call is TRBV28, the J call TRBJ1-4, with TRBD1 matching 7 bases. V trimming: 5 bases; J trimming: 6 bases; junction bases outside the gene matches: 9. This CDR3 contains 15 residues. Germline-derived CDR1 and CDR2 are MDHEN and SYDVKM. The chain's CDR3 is CASSTFGRGHEKLFF. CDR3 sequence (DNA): TGTGCCAGCAGTACCTTTGGAAGGGGGCATGAAAAACTGTTTTTT.

The CDR3 DNA sequence: TGTGCCAGCAGGGTTCGGAACCCCCTTGAGCAGTTCTTC. This encodes CASRVRNPLEQFF. The rearrangement links TRBV6-1 to TRBJ2-1; D unresolved. Trimming took off 6 bases at V and 9 bases at J, with 15 bases between the two ends. In germline, CDR1 is MNHNS, CDR2 SASEGT. CDR3 length equals 13 residues.